This TCR beta chain originates from a study of cytomegalovirus exposure and HLA in healthy donors. This CDR3 spans 14 amino acids. Germline V gene lookup returns CDR1 MNHEY and CDR2 SMNVEV (reference sequence). V gave up 5 bases and J gave up 6 bases, with 15 bases separating them. Amplification used 60 Vbeta primers and 13 Jbeta primers. TCRdb's copy holds only in-frame clones and misses some; the assay was immunoSEQ multiplex PCR. The sample comprises fewer than 250,000 clones, 85% to 90% of which are singletons, and 1% to 1.5% rests with the top ten. The gene calls are TRBV27 and TRBJ2-3, with TRBD2 as a possible D gene (5 bases). The sample was PBMCs. The sequence derives from a young man in good health and CMV-seronegative. Written as DNA, the CDR3 is TGTGCCAGCAGTCCAGCGGATCCCTTGGATACGCAGTATTTT. This sequence encodes CASSPADPLDTQYF.